This T cell receptor beta chain was recorded in a study of blood T cell repertoires in COVID-19 (dated by TCRdb to 2019 to 2021). Regarding the study in general: The collaborator samples originated in the United States, Italy and Spain and spanned the acute and convalescent phases of COVID-19. Sample metadata almost always included a de-identified subject ID, COVID-19 status, age in years and sex. The repertoires were released in a freely available public database intended as a resource for research on the immune response to SARS-CoV-2. Where available, HLA class I and class II types were obtained from metadata supplied by the sample provider rather than from assay-based typing. The material from the prospective study consisted of cDNA or gDNA derived from T cells, B-cell-depleted T cells, or PBMCs. The samples were drawn from the first 160 participants of the ongoing ImmuneRACE study and from 1,254 subjects provided by 6 global collaborators. The dataset comprised deeply sampled blood TCRbeta repertoires from subjects exposed to, actively infected with, or recovered from COVID-19.

On this clone itself: There is no known antigen for this receptor. The record has no base qualities; no much larger clone is one base away.

Measured from the cysteine to the phenylalanine, the CDR3 is 15 residues long. Left in the record is the CDR3 DNA by itself, 45 bases read in frame from the first base. V ends up 0 bases short and J 0 bases short, with an unmatched junction base count of 3. For CDR1 and CDR2, the germline V gene (reference sequence) lists GTSNPN and SVGIG. Results the study describes overall, beyond this receptor: How much clinical and demographic metadata was included differed by source and by participant, and the metadata was provided uncurated.

Participants in the prospective study were enrolled through a virtual design, were aged roughly 18 to 100 years, and lived in approximately 25 United States geographic areas. In the prospective study, cohorts were assigned on the basis of participant-reported clinical history obtained from a screening survey and a study questionnaire. ImmuneRACE Cohort 3 recovered participants were defined by two consecutive negative NP/OP PCR tests, healthcare professional clearance, or symptom resolution. Each participant in the prospective study had whole blood, serum and a nasopharyngeal or oropharyngeal swab collected by mobile phlebotomists. Participants in the prospective study had the option to provide additional blood draws and questionnaires over an approximately 2-month period. Before DNA extraction, prospective study blood samples were shipped either frozen or at room temperature. TCRbeta CDR3 regions were amplified from genomic DNA by means of the immunoSEQ Assay, a bias-controlled multiplex PCR. The paper's data handling went like this. Within the assay, amplification of reference gene primers was used to estimate how many nucleated cells each sample contained. To quantify the absolute abundance of each unique TCRbeta CDR3 rearrangement, sequence reads were collapsed and filtered. For each sample, productive Simpson clonality was calculated by taking the square root of Simpson's diversity index across productive rearrangements. TCRdb provides this immuneACCESS table in a form limited to in-frame rearrangements. Some clones are lacking; in checked studies, under half of them reflect an unresolved V gene, and why the rest are absent is not known. The DNA gave D and trimming, while V, J and clone size come from that table. The sample contains hundreds of thousands of clones, roughly 87% of them found a single time. The ten largest clones capture around 9% of the sample.

What was sequenced was PBMCs or T cells enriched from blood (not recorded which). The sequence is built from TRBV30 and TRBJ2-3; TRBD2 agrees with 7 junctional bases. The receptor was isolated from a woman aged 18-29 years who had recovered from COVID-19. The encoded CDR3 is CAWSVGGGSTDTQYF. The nucleotide sequence reads TGTGCCTGGAGTGTAGGCGGGGGTAGCACAGATACGCAGTATTTT.